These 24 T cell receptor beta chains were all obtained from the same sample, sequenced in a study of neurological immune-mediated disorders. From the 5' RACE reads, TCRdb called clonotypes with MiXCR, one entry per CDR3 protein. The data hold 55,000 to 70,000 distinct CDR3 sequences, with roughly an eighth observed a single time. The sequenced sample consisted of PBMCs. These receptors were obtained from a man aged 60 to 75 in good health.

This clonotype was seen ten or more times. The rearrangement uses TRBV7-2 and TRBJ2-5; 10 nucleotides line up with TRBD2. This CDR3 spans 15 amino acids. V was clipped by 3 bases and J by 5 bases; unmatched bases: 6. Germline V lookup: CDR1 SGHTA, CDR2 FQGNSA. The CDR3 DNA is TGTGCCAGCAGCTTTGCTAGCGGGGGTATGGAGACCCAGTACTTC. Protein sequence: CASSFASGGMETQYF.

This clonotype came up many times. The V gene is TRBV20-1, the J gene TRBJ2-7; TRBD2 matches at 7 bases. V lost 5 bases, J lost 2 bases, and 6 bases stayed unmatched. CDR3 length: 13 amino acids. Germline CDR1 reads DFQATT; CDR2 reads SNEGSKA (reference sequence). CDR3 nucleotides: TGCAGTGCTGTTCGCGGGGGAGCCTACGAGCAGTACTTC. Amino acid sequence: CSAVRGGAYEQYF.

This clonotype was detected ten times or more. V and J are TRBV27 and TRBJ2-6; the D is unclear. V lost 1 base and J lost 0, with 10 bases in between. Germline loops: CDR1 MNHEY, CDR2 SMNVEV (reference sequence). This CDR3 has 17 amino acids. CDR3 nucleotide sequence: TGTGCCAGCAGTTTATATCCCCAGACCTCTGGGGCCAACGTCCTGACTTTC. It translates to CASSLYPQTSGANVLTF.

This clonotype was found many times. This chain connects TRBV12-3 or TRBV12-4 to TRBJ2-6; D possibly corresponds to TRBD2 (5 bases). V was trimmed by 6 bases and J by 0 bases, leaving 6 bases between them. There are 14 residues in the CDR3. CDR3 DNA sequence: TGTGCCAGCAGCGAGGGCTCTGGGGCCAACGTCCTGACTTTC. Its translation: CASSEGSGANVLTF.

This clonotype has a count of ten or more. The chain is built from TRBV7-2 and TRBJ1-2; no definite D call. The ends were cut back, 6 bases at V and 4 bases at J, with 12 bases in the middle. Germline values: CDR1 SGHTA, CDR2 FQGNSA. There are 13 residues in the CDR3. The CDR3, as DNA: TGTGCCAGCAGTCCTAGGCAAGGCTATGGCTACACCTTC. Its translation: CASSPRQGYGYTF.

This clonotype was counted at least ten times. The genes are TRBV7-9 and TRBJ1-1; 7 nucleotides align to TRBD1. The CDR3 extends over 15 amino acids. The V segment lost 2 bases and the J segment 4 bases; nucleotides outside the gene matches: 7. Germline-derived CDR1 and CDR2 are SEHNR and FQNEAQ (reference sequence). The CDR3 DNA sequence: TGTGCCAGCAGCTTACCGACAGGGTCGGCCACTGAAGCTTTCTTT. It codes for CASSLPTGSATEAFF.

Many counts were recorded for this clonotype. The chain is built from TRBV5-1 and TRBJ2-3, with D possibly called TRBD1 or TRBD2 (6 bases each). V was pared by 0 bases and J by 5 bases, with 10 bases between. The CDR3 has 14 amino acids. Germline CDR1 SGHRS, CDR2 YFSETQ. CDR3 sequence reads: CASSLEGGKDTQYF. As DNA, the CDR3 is TGCGCCAGCAGCTTGGAGGGGGGCAAAGATACGCAGTATTTT.

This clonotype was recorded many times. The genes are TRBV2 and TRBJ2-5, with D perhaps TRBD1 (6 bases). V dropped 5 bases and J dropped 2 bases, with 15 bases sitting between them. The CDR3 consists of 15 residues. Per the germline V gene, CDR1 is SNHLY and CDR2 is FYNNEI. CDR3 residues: CASSLQGMSQETQYF. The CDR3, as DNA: TGTGCCAGCAGTCTACAGGGAATGAGTCAAGAGACCCAGTACTTC.

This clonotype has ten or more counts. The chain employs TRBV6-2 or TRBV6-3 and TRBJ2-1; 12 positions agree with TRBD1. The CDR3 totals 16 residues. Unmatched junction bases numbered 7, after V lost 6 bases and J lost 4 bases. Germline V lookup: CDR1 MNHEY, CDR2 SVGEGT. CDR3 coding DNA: TGTGCCAGCAGATTATCGGGACAGGGGGCGTACAATGAGCAGTTCTTC. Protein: CASRLSGQGAYNEQFF.

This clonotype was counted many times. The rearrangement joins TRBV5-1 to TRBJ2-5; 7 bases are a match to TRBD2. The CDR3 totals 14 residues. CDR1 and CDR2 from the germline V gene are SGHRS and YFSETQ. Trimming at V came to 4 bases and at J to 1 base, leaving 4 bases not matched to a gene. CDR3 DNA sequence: TGCGCCAGCAGCCGCTCTAGCGGCCAAGAGACCCAGTACTTC. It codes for CASSRSSGQETQYF.

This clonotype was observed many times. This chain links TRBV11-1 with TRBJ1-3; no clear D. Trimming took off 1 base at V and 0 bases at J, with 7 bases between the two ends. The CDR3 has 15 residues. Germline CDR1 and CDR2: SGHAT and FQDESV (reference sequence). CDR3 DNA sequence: TGTGCCAGCAGCTTAGGCGGGCACTCTGGAAACACCATATATTTT. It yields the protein CASSLGGHSGNTIYF.

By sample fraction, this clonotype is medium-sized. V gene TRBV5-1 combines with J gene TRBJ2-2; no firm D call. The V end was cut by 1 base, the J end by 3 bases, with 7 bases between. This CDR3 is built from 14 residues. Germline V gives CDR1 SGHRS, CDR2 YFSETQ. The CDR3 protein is CASSLIRDTGELFF. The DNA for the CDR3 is TGCGCCAGCAGCTTGATCCGAGACACCGGGGAGCTGTTTTTT.

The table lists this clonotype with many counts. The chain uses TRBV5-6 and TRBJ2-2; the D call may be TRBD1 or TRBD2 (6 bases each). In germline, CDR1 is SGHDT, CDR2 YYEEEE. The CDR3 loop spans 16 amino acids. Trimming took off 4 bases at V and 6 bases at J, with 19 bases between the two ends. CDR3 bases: TGTGCCAGCAGCCTGGGTACTGAGGGGGGTCCCGGGGAGCTGTTTTTT. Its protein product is CASSLGTEGGPGELFF. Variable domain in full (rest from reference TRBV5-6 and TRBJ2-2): DAGVTQSPTHLIKTRGQQVTLRCSPKSGHDTVSWYQQALGQGPQFIFQYYEEEERQRGNFPDRFSGHQFPNYSSELNVNALLLGDSALYLCASSLGTEGGPGELFFGEGSRLTVL.

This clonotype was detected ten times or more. The CDR3: CASSPSGAAYEQYF. The CDR3 DNA reads as TGTGCCAGCAGTCCTAGCGGGGCCGCCTACGAGCAGTACTTC. The chain links TRBV7-3 to TRBJ2-7; 9 bases line up with TRBD2. Germline CDR1 and CDR2: SGHTA and FQGTGA. After removal of 6 bases from V and 2 bases from J, the junction contained 5 bases not matched to a gene. The length of the CDR3 is 14 residues.

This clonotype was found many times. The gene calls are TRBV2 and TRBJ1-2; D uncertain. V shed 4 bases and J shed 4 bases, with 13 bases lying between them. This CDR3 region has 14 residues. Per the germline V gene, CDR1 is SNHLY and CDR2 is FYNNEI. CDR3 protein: CASSVSGVGYGYTF. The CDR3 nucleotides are TGTGCCAGCAGTGTTTCGGGAGTCGGCTATGGCTACACCTTC. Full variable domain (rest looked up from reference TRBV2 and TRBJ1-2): EPEVTQTPSHQVTQMGQEVILRCVPISNHLYFYWYRQILGQKVEFLVSFYNNEISEKSEIFDDQFSVERPDGSNFTLKIRSTKLEDSAMYFCASSVSGVGYGYTFGSGTRLTVV.

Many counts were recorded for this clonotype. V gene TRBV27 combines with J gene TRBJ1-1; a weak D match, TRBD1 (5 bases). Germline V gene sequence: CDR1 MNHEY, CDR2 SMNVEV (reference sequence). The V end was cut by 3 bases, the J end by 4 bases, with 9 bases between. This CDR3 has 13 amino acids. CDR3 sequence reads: CASSFRGVTEAFF. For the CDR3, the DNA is TGTGCCAGCAGTTTCCGGGGGGTCACTGAAGCTTTCTTT.

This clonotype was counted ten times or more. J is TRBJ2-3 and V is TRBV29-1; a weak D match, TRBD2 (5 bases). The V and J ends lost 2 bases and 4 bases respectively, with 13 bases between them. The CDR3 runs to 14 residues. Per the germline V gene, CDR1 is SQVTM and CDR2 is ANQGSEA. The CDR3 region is CSVESRTVSDTQYF. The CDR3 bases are TGCAGCGTTGAATCTCGGACTGTCTCAGATACGCAGTATTTT.

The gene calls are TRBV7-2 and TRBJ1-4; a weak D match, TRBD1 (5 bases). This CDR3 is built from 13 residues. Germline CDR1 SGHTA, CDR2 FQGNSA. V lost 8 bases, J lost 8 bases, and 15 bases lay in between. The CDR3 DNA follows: TGTGCCAGCGGCCGGGACCTCGGCGAAAAACTGTTTTTT. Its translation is CASGRDLGEKLFF.

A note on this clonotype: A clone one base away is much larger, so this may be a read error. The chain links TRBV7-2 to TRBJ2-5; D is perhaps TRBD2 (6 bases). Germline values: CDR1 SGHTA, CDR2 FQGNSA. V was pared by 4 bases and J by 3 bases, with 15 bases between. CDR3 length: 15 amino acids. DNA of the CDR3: TGTGCCAGCAGCTCCGGGGGTGGAGGGAAAGAGACCCAGTACTTC. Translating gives CASSSGGGGKETQYF.

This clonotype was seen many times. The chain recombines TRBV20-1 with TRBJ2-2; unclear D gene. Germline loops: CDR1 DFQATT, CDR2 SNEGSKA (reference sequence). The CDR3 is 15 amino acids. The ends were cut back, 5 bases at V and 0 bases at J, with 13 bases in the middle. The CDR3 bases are TGCAGTGCTCGACCACATACCACGAACACCGGGGAGCTGTTTTTT. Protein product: CSARPHTTNTGELFF.

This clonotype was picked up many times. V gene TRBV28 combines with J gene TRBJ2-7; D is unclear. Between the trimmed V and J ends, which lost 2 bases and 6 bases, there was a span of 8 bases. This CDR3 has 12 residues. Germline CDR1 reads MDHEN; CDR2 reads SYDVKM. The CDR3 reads CASSLTQTEQYF. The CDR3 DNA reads TGTGCCAGCAGTTTAACGCAAACCGAGCAGTACTTC.

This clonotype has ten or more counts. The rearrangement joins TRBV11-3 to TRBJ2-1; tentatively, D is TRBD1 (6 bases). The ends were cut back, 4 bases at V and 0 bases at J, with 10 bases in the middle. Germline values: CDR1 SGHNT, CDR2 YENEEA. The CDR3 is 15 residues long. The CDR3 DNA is TGTGCCAGCAGCTCCGGACAGAGCTCCTACAATGAGCAGTTCTTC. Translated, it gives CASSSGQSSYNEQFF. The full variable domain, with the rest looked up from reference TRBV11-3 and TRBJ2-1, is EAGVVQSPRYKIIEKKQPVAFWCNPISGHNTLYWYLQNLGQGPELLIRYENEEAVDDSQLPKDRFSAERLKGVDSTLKIQPAELGDSAVYLCASSSGQSSYNEQFFGPGTRLTVL.

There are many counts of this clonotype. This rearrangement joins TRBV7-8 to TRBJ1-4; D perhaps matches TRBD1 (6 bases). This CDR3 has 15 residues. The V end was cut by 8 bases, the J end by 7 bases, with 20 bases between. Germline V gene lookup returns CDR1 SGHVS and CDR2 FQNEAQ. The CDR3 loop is CASRPPGGQSEKLFF. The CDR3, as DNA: TGTGCCAGCCGTCCGCCGGGGGGCCAAAGTGAAAAACTGTTTTTT.

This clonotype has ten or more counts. CDR3 region: CASSRKRYNMNTEAFF. Here the CDR3 DNA reads TGTGCCAGCAGCCGAAAGAGGTATAACATGAACACTGAAGCTTTCTTT. The chain combines TRBV7-2 with TRBJ1-1; the D is unclear. There are 16 residues in the CDR3. In germline, CDR1 is SGHTA, CDR2 FQGNSA. Trimming removed 5 bases from V and 0 bases from J, with 16 bases in between.